These 13 T cell receptor beta chains share one sample of origin, sequenced in a study of fetal regulatory T cell absence and autoimmunity (dated by TCRdb to about 2017). Libraries were prepared through the immunoSEQ multiplex PCR assay. TCRdb carries this immuneACCESS record with in-frame sequences only. Its versions omit some clonotypes, under half of them owing to an unresolved V gene in the studies checked, with the rest unexplained. This sample comprises approximately 94,000 clones, roughly 70% of them detected only once. Together, the top ten hold roughly 2% of the sample. What was sequenced was pancreas tissue. The receptors originated from a male donor with IPEX syndrome.

This clone turned up a few times. J is TRBJ1-2 and V is TRBV10-1; D is unclear. The CDR3 totals 11 residues. Germline CDR1 is WNHNN and CDR2 is SYGVQD (reference sequence). V was pared by 9 bases and J by 5 bases, with 10 bases between. DNA of the CDR3: TGCGCCAGGGGAAGTCGGTATGGCTACACCTTC. Translated, it gives CARGSRYGYTF.

This clone was picked up a small number of times. This chain joins TRBV19 and TRBJ1-1; D might be TRBD1 (5 bases). The V end was cut by 5 bases, the J end by 5 bases, with 15 bases between. CDR3 length: 14 amino acids. Germline V gene sequence: CDR1 LNHDA, CDR2 SQIVND (reference sequence). The CDR3 nucleotides are TGTGCCAGTAGTGTCCTCGGGGCAGGTACTGAAGCTTTCTTT. This gives the protein CASSVLGAGTEAFF. The full variable domain, in which reference TRBV19 and TRBJ1-1 provide the parts outside the CDR3, is DGGITQSPKYLFRKEGQNVTLSCEQNLNHDAMYWYRQDPGQGLRLIYYSQIVNDFQKGDIAEGYSVSREKKESFPLTVTSAQKNPTAFYLCASSVLGAGTEAFFGQGTRLTVV.

This clone was found a few times. V is TRBV30 and J is TRBJ1-1, with 7 bases identical to TRBD1. The CDR3 runs 13 residues. Germline loops: CDR1 GTSNPN, CDR2 SVGIG (reference sequence). After removal of 8 bases from V and 3 bases from J, the junction contained 9 bases not matched to a gene. The CDR3 loop reads CAVEAGGHTEAFF. CDR3 coding DNA: TGTGCCGTAGAGGCAGGGGGTCACACTGAAGCTTTCTTT.

There are a few counts of this clone. CDR3 sequence reads: CASSGRTYEQYF. The CDR3, as DNA: TGTGCCAGCAGCGGCAGAACCTACGAGCAGTACTTC. This chain connects TRBV6-5 to TRBJ2-7; D not resolved. The germline gives CDR1 MNHEY, CDR2 SVGAGI. CDR3 length equals 12 residues. Trimming took off 6 bases at V and 2 bases at J, with 8 bases between the two ends.

This chain uses TRBV5-4 with TRBJ1-1; 9 positions match TRBD1. The V and J ends lost 0 bases and 1 base, in that order; junction bases with no gene match: 7. In germline, CDR1 is SGHNT, CDR2 YYREEE (reference sequence). This CDR3 contains 17 residues. In DNA form, the CDR3 reads TGTGCCAGCAGCTTGGAAGGACAGGGGTCTTGGAACACTGAAGCTTTCTTT. Residues: CASSLEGQGSWNTEAFF. Full variable domain (rest looked up from reference TRBV5-4 and TRBJ1-1): ETGVTQSPTHLIKTRGQQVTLRCSSQSGHNTVSWYQQALGQGPQFIFQYYREEENGRGNFPPRFSGLQFPNYSSELNVNALELDDSALYLCASSLEGQGSWNTEAFFGQGTRLTVV.

This chain connects TRBV27 to TRBJ2-5; 13 bases are shared with TRBD2. The junction had 9 bases not matched to a gene; V was cut back by 5 bases and J by 6 bases. Germline CDR1 is MNHEY and CDR2 is SMNVEV (reference sequence). The CDR3 totals 16 residues. The CDR3 nucleotides are TGTGCCAGCAGTCCCCGACTAGCGGGGGGTAGTAAGACCCAGTACTTC. Translated, it gives CASSPRLAGGSKTQYF.

The V and J genes are TRBV4-1 and TRBJ2-3, with 12 bases aligning to TRBD2. The CDR3 covers 16 residues. Per the germline V gene, CDR1 is MGHRA and CDR2 is YSYEKL. Losses at the gene ends were 3 bases for V and 1 base for J; bases not matched to a gene: 2. CDR3 nucleotide sequence: TGCGCCAGCAGCCATGCTAGCGGGAGGGGCACAGATACGCAGTATTTT. As protein: CASSHASGRGTDTQYF.

The gene calls are TRBV6-4 and TRBJ2-1; a weak D match, TRBD2 (6 bases). Germline V CDR1 and CDR2: MRHNA, SNTAGT. CDR3 length: 14 residues. Trimming stripped 4 bases from V and 5 bases from J, with 12 bases between. The CDR3 here is CASSVQTRNNEQFF. CDR3 coding DNA: TGTGCCAGCAGTGTTCAGACTAGGAACAATGAGCAGTTCTTC.

The chain is built from TRBV13 and TRBJ2-1, with D tentatively TRBD2 (7 bases). The germline V and J ends were trimmed by 5 bases and 6 bases, with 14 bases remaining between them. The CDR3 has 14 residues. Germline lookup yields CDR1 PRHDT and CDR2 FYEKMQ (reference sequence). The CDR3, as DNA: TGTGCCAGCAGCCCGTGGGCGGGGGCCAATGAGCAGTTCTTC. Protein: CASSPWAGANEQFF.

This clone was seen a handful of times. This chain links TRBV7-9 with TRBJ1-1; the D gene is possibly TRBD1 (6 bases). The CDR3 covers 13 residues. The V end lost 5 bases, the J end lost 2 bases, and 9 bases lay between the germline ends. Germline CDR1 SEHNR, CDR2 FQNEAQ (reference sequence). CDR3 amino acids: CASSRTANTEAFF. The CDR3 DNA is TGTGCCAGCAGCCGGACAGCAAACACTGAAGCTTTCTTT.

V and J are TRBV5-1 and TRBJ2-3, with 13 bases aligning to TRBD2. Germline V CDR1 and CDR2: SGHRS, YFSETQ. The CDR3 loop spans 18 amino acids. J gave up 0 bases and V 0 bases, and 4 bases lay outside the gene matches. DNA of the CDR3: TGCGCCAGCAGCTTGGCAAGGGGACTAGCGGGGAGCACAGATACGCAGTATTTT. Translated: CASSLARGLAGSTDTQYF.

DNA for the CDR3: TGTGCCAGCTTATGGGCTAGCGGGGACTCTAGCACAGATACGCAGTATTTT. It codes for CASLWASGDSSTDTQYF. The chain links TRBV5-6 to TRBJ2-3, with 9 bases aligning to TRBD2. CDR1 is SGHDT and CDR2 is YYEEEE in the germline V gene. The CDR3 loop spans 17 amino acids. V gave up 7 bases and J gave up 0 bases; unmatched junction bases: 12.

The V call is TRBV11-2, the J call TRBJ2-1, with 9 bases identical to TRBD1. The CDR3 runs to 19 residues. Germline V gene lookup returns CDR1 SGHAT and CDR2 FQNNGV. After removal of 0 bases from V and 4 bases from J, the junction contained 13 bases not matched to a gene. CDR3 loop: CASSLDWDRVESRYNEQFF. As DNA, the CDR3 is TGTGCCAGCAGCTTAGATTGGGACAGGGTGGAATCTAGGTACAATGAGCAGTTCTTC.